One T cell receptor (beta chain) is described in this entry. This clone showed up just once. The antigen it binds to is not known. One base away there is no much larger clone; base qualities are not given. The library was made by the immunoSEQ multiplex PCR assay. For the multiplex PCR, a mixture combining 60 forward primers for TCR Vbeta segments and 13 reverse primers for TCR Jbeta segments was used. Amplification of the CDR3 region of rearranged TCR beta genes was performed with a multiplex PCR assay on genomic DNA. On the Illumina HiSeq System, the amplified TCR beta libraries were sequenced as 87-base-pair reads. Turning to the authors' computational methods: A later analysis tallied about 77 million unique TCR beta chains across the approximately 670 repertoires, and about 12 million of those chains were shared by two or more donors. A nearest-neighbor algorithm error-corrected the raw reads and collapsed the reads into unique sequences, merging closely related sequences to remove PCR and sequencing errors. CDR3 sequences were aligned to IMGT reference sequences to assign V, D and J gene segments. Each retained sequence needed at least a six-nucleotide match to both a V gene segment and a J gene segment. A rearrangement was called productive if the CDR3 had no stop codons and remained in frame with V and J, and every other rearrangement was called non-productive. Following IMGT convention, CDR3 was defined as the stretch from the second conserved V-encoded cysteine to the conserved J-encoded phenylalanine. Sequences without an unambiguous match to a single V gene segment were excluded from the earlier analysis of several hundred of the donors. In an earlier analysis of 587 of the donors, a V segment was called functional when productive rearrangements were above 56.7%, and segregating when the standard deviation between donors exceeded 5%. To diagnose cytomegalovirus status from the catalog of TCR beta chain sequences, a statistical classification framework was built. In a later analysis, V and J genes were assigned by comparing TCR nucleotide sequences against IMGT/GENE-DB human TR gene sequences. Using the TCRdist pipeline, a later analysis assigned CDR3 sequences along with most-parsimonious VDJ recombination scenarios. In a later analysis, each TCR beta chain was defined by its CDR3 amino acid sequence together with its V-gene family, and reads lacking a unique V-gene family were excluded. As a way to deal with suspected cross-contamination and a sequencing artifact, a later analysis dropped more than 500 nucleotide sequences that were highly shared and had low generation probability. For each public chain, a later analysis derived a clonal expansion index from normalized ranks of inferred template counts within each repertoire. Generation probabilities in a later analysis came from a VDJ recombination model fitted to out-of-frame rearrangements, and those results were checked against IGoR. A later analysis scored TCR-TCR, TCR-HLA and TCR-CMV co-occurrence with hypergeometric tests, applying a repertoire-size bias correction to TCR pairs. To estimate false discovery rates, a later analysis permuted the HLA or CMV assignments 20 times. In a later analysis, co-occurring TCRs were grouped using DBSCAN, with TCRdist sequence similarity added in when clustering inside HLA-allele-positive subsets. Repertoires with fewer than 30,000 or more than 120,000 public chains were left out of co-occurrence clustering, as were about five repertoires with anomalous nucleotide sharing. TCRdb holds this immuneACCESS table with in-frame rearrangements only. Some clones are missing; in checked studies, unresolved V genes explain under half, and the rest has no known cause. V and J calls and clone size come straight from that table; D and trimming were deduced from the DNA. The sample profile shows about 120,000 clones; 80% of them were found once. Around 2.5% of the sample belongs to the ten largest clones.

These data originate in a study of cytomegalovirus exposure and HLA in healthy donors (TCRdb year 2017). Broadly, across the study: An earlier analysis of several hundred of the donors reported about 300 Gb of sequence data and around 120 million unique TCR beta sequences obtained from about 180 million T cells. An early release covering roughly 580 HLA-typed donors comprised approximately 290 gigabases of sequencing data and 85 million or so unique TCR sequences. Of the roughly 400 genotyped donors, roughly 76% were placed in the genetic ancestry cluster associated with self-reported Caucasian donors. The study was designed to test whether signatures of past pathogen exposure could be identified by cataloging public T cell receptors. The study profiled the T cell repertoires of under 850 subjects by immunosequencing and related them to cytomegalovirus serostatus. A separate validation cohort of over a hundred different subjects was used in addition to the approximately 700-subject first cohort. High-throughput TCR immunosequencing, statistical association of individual TCRs with disease status, and machine learning were combined to predict cytomegalovirus infection status. In a later analysis, previously published TCR beta repertoires from some 640 donors were re-analyzed and high-resolution HLA genotyping was added so that TCR occurrence patterns could be studied. The later analysis used no new phenotypic data to find candidate immune exposures, relying instead on TCR beta sequences and their occurrence across donors. An earlier analysis of 587 of the donors applied high-throughput TCR beta sequencing to assess whether each TCR beta V gene segment acted as functional or pseudogenic. Donor age, sex, ethnicity and CMV serostatus were collected together with the repertoire data. In a later genetic analysis, genome-wide SNP genotypes for about three fifths of the roughly 670 donors were used, and that subset was treated as a discovery cohort. Every discovery cohort repertoire had been produced on one sequencing platform. Both class I and class II loci were covered by HLA typing, at four-digit resolution. The number of donors typed differed by locus, with roughly 620-640 for A, B, C, DRB1 and DQB1, more than 500 for DQA1, about 610 for DPA1, and around 430 for DPB1. Five DR-DQ haplotypes were treated as single units for association and clustering because of strong linkage in the cohort. Among almost 400 genotyped donors of the cohort, an average of around 240,000 unique TCR beta nucleotide sequences were sequenced per donor, roughly 20% of them non-productive.

Study-wide conclusions, independent of this receptor: Roughly uniform sequencing depth across donors was assumed in presence/absence analyses, although this assumption may not hold. It was suggested by the authors that the approach could potentially be generalized to other disease states and immunological phenotypes. In an earlier analysis of around 600 of the donors, most TCR beta V segments were observed in productive rearrangements about 90% or about 30% of the time, broadly matching IMGT annotations. Because HLA typing was unavailable for some donors at each locus, only the typed subset was used in association tests. An association between a missense DCLRE1C variant and V-gene and J-gene trimming of TCR beta chains was found in a later genetic analysis and replicated in an independent cohort. A later genetic analysis reported fewer N-insertions in productive TCRs among donors in an Asian-associated ancestry cluster than the approximately 700-donor mean. In a later analysis, TCR association rates were found to vary across HLA loci, with the most associated TCRs seen for DRB1 alleles and the fewest for HLA-C alleles. For the cohort, immune exposure information was limited to CMV serostatus. Only TCR beta chains were sequenced in this cohort, and the absence of alpha or paired-chain data limited detectable features. Most CMV-associated TCR beta chains appeared to be HLA-restricted in a later analysis, and the HLA associations seemed to be driven largely by CMV exposure. Correlated functional status among segregating V segments might be attributable to linkage disequilibrium, but an unknown experimental factor could not be ruled out. Most TCR sequences were observed very rarely across donors, whereas some public TCRs were present in many individuals. Strong co-occurrence of HLA alleles, especially DR and DQ, made assigning TCR associations to individual alleles difficult. A cluster of highly shared sequence variants was judged likely to be a technical artifact of the sequencing pipeline. A total of about 150 TCR beta chains were listed by the study as associated with cytomegalovirus. In vitro tests confirmed that a few of the cytomegalovirus-associated TCR beta chains recognize cytomegalovirus antigens. The earlier analysis of 587 of the donors excluded some 15 rarely observed V segments, including chromosome 9 orphons, because counts were too low. The classifier was reported to diagnose cytomegalovirus status with high specificity and sensitivity in both the original cohort and the validation cohort. In a later analysis, HLA-associated TCR beta chains showed more clonal expansion and lower generation probabilities than non-associated chains that were equally common. A further reported finding was that TCR beta sequences accurately predicted the HLA-A and HLA-B alleles for most subjects in the first cohort. Several of the top co-occurrence clusters appeared to be linked to parvovirus B19, influenza, CMV and Epstein-Barr virus, according to a later analysis. In a later analysis, over 15,000 TCR beta sequences were associated with specific HLA alleles at a false discovery rate of 0.05.

In total, 600 or so healthy bone marrow donors made up the cohort. At the time of sampling, every cohort member was nominally healthy, though immune exposures that went unrecorded were likely present. The donor tested CMV seronegative, placing the donor among the roughly 350 seronegative members of the cohort. A peripheral blood sample was collected from each donor, and TCR beta sequencing was performed on peripheral blood mononuclear cells. The Qiagen DNeasy Blood Extraction Kit was used to extract genomic DNA from the blood cell samples. The specimen was PBMCs. This clonotype originated in a man aged 25-40 years in good health and CMV-seronegative.

The CDR3 amino acid sequence is: CASTPALDREDEQYF. The base sequence is TGTGCCAGCACCCCTGCCCTAGACAGGGAAGACGAGCAGTACTTC. This sequence uses TRBV5-6 and TRBJ2-5; TRBD1 aligns with 7 central bases. The end of the DNA aligns better with TRBJ2-7, so the J call may be wrong. Reading the germline V gene gives CDR1 SGHDT and CDR2 YYEEEE. The CDR3, cysteine through phenylalanine, is 15 amino acids long. Just the 45-base CDR3 DNA is kept, in frame starting at base 1.